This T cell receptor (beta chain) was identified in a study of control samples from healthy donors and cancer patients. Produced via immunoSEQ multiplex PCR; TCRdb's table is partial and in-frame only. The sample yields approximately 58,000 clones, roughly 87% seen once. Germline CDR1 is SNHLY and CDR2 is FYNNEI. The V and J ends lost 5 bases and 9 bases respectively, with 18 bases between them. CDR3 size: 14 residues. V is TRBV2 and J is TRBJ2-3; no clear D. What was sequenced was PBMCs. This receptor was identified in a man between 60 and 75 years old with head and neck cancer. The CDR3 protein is CASSPPRVLSTQYF. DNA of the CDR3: TGTGCCAGCAGTCCCCCCCGAGTTCTATCGACGCAGTATTTT.